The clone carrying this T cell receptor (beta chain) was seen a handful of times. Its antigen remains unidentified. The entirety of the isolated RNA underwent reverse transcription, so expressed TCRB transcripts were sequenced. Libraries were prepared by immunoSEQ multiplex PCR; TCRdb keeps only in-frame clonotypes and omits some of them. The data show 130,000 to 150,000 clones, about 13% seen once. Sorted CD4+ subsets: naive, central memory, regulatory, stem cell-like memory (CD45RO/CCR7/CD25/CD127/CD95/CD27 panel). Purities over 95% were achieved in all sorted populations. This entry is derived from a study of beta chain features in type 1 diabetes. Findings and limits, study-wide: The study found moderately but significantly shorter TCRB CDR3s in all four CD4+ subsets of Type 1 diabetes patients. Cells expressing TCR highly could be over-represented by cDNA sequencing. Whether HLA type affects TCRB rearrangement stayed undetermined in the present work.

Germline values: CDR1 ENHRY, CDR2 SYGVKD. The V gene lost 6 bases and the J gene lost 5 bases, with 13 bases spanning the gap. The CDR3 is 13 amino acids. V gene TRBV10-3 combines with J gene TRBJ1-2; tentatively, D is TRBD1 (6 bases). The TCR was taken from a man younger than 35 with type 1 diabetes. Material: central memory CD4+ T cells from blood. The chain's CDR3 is CAIRDRWSYGYTF. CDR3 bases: TGTGCCATCAGGGACAGATGGAGTTATGGCTACACCTTC.